Presented here are 4 T cell receptor beta chains from one specimen sequenced in a study of regulatory T cells in long-lasting Graves disease. Arm-PCR with iRepertoire HTBI primers amplified the CDR3 regions for these TCR beta libraries. TCRdb reprocessed the multiplex PCR reads with MiXCR, giving one entry per CDR3 protein. Counted here are almost 350,000 distinct CDR3 sequences, roughly a fifth occurring once; the ten biggest clones make up just under 30%. The time point is: persistent/refractory GD, antithyroid drugs over 5 years with positive TRAb. Following extraction of RNA from PBMCs, that RNA was used to make the TCR library. This specimen consisted of peripheral blood mononuclear cells (PBMCs), obtained when the disease was refractory, from a patient treated with antithyroid drugs. The source of these receptors is a female donor with Graves disease.

The chain joins TRBV6-1 to TRBJ2-7; D call uncertain. V was shortened by 5 bases and J by 6 bases, with 14 bases between the two germline ends. Germline CDR1 and CDR2: MNHNS and SASEGT. CDR3 length equals 13 residues. The CDR3 region is CASSSTEGREQYF. For the CDR3, the DNA is TGTGCCAGCAGTAGCACAGAAGGACGCGAGCAGTACTTC.

In its sample, this clonotype was seen many times. The chain employs TRBV2 and TRBJ2-2; D is ambiguous. V shed 3 bases and J shed 6 bases, with 14 bases lying between them. The CDR3 length is 15 residues. Per the germline V gene, CDR1 is SNHLY and CDR2 is FYNNEI. Here the CDR3 DNA reads TGTGCCAGCAGTGATCCCCGCCGTGGGGCCGGGGAGCTGTTTTTT. It yields the protein CASSDPRRGAGELFF.

The table lists this clonotype with many counts. This chain connects TRBV7-8 to TRBJ1-2; D is undetermined. The length of the CDR3 is 13 residues. CDR1 and CDR2 from the germline V gene are SGHVS and FQNEAQ. With 5 bases removed from V and 0 bases from J, the gap between germline ends came to 7 bases. The CDR3 DNA reads as TGTGCCAGCAGCCACGATACTAACTATGGCTACACCTTC. This encodes CASSHDTNYGYTF.

In its sample, this clonotype was seen many times. This chain uses TRBV7-8 with TRBJ1-4; a possible D gene is TRBD1 (5 bases). From germline, CDR1 is SGHVS and CDR2 FQNEAQ. Trimming removed 3 bases from V and 1 base from J, with 9 bases in between. This CDR3 contains 15 residues. In nucleotides, the CDR3 is TGTGCCAGCAGCTTTACAGGAATAACTAATGAAAAACTGTTTTTT. Translated: CASSFTGITNEKLFF.